A selection of T cell receptor beta chains follows, all from one sample in a study of T cells in tuberculosis. The assay was immunoSEQ multiplex PCR, and TCRdb's table has in-frame clones only and misses some. In the table there are 85,000 to 100,000 clones, more than 75% of which are singletons. Specimen: CD1b-GMM tetramer-negative cells sorted from PBMCs. These receptors were taken from an adult woman with latent tuberculosis. Each CDR3 is given with its conserved first and last residue. The D gene is left open where the match is weak. A row's size may be missing; if present it is once, few, many or a size class.

d_call: -
j_call: TRBJ2-5
clone_size: -
v_call: TRBV4-2
cdr3_nt: TGTGCCAGCAGCCACTACGCGGACATGTTGTACCAAGAGACCCAGTACTTC
cdr3_aa: CASSHYADMLYQETQYF

d_call: TRBD1
j_call: TRBJ2-5
clone_size: -
v_call: TRBV5-5
cdr3_nt: TGTGCCAGCAGCTTGGGGACAGGGCAACAAGAGACCCAGTACTTC
cdr3_aa: CASSLGTGQQETQYF

d_call: -
j_call: TRBJ2-1
clone_size: -
v_call: TRBV7-9
cdr3_nt: TGTGCCAGCAGCTTAGACAGGCTTAGGGGTAGCCTCTCCTACAATGAGCAGTTCTTC
cdr3_aa: CASSLDRLRGSLSYNEQFF

d_call: -
j_call: TRBJ1-1
clone_size: -
v_call: TRBV5-5
cdr3_nt: TGTGCCAGCAGCTTGTCAGCGGGGAGGTGGGGAGCTTTCTTT
cdr3_aa: CASSLSAGRWGAFF

d_call: TRBD1
j_call: TRBJ1-3
clone_size: -
v_call: TRBV27
cdr3_nt: TGTGCCAGCAGGCCAGGGGGTTCTGGAAACACCATATATTTT
cdr3_aa: CASRPGGSGNTIYF

d_call: TRBD2
j_call: TRBJ2-1
clone_size: -
v_call: TRBV19
cdr3_nt: TGTGCCAGTAGTATAACCGCGGGGGATTACAATGAGCAGTTCTTC
cdr3_aa: CASSITAGDYNEQFF

d_call: TRBD2
j_call: TRBJ2-1
clone_size: -
v_call: TRBV2
cdr3_nt: TGTGCCAGCAGTGCCCCGGGACTAGCGGGGGGGGAGCAGTTCTTC
cdr3_aa: CASSAPGLAGGEQFF

d_call: TRBD1
j_call: TRBJ2-5
clone_size: -
v_call: TRBV19
cdr3_nt: TGTGCCAGTAGTATAGGGGGACAGGTCCAAGAGACCCAGTACTTC
cdr3_aa: CASSIGGQVQETQYF

d_call: TRBD1
j_call: TRBJ1-4
clone_size: -
v_call: TRBV6-5
cdr3_nt: TGTGCCAGCAGTCGATCGGGACAGGCAGGTGAAAAACTGTTTTTT
cdr3_aa: CASSRSGQAGEKLFF

d_call: TRBD1
j_call: TRBJ1-2
clone_size: -
v_call: TRBV7-8
cdr3_nt: TGTGCCAGCAGCCTAACACAGGGGGCGTTATATGGCTACACCTTC
cdr3_aa: CASSLTQGALYGYTF

d_call: -
j_call: TRBJ2-1
clone_size: -
v_call: TRBV10-1
cdr3_nt: TGCGCCAGCAGTGAGGACAGAGCCTACAATGAGCAGTTCTTC
cdr3_aa: CASSEDRAYNEQFF

d_call: TRBD1
j_call: TRBJ1-2
clone_size: -
v_call: TRBV6-5
cdr3_nt: TGTGCCAGCAGCCTCCCCGGGACAGAAAACTATGGCTACACCTTC
cdr3_aa: CASSLPGTENYGYTF

d_call: -
j_call: TRBJ2-5
clone_size: once
v_call: TRBV19
cdr3_nt: TGTGCCAGTAGTCATGGGGGACTCACGTACCAAGAGACCCAGTACTTC
cdr3_aa: CASSHGGLTYQETQYF

d_call: -
j_call: TRBJ2-7
clone_size: few
v_call: TRBV7-2
cdr3_nt: TGTGCCAGCAGCATGGACTTGCCTGGCGAGCAGTACTTC
cdr3_aa: CASSMDLPGEQYF

d_call: -
j_call: TRBJ2-7
clone_size: once
v_call: TRBV27
cdr3_nt: TGTGCCAGCAGGAGTCAAGGGAGGAGTAGCGAGCAGTACTTC
cdr3_aa: CASRSQGRSSEQYF

d_call: TRBD1
j_call: TRBJ1-3
clone_size: few
v_call: TRBV10-3
cdr3_nt: TGTGCCATCAGTGAGGGACAGGGGGCGGACACCATATATTTT
cdr3_aa: CAISEGQGADTIYF

d_call: TRBD1
j_call: TRBJ1-4
clone_size: -
v_call: TRBV27
cdr3_nt: TGTGCCAGCAGTTTATATCAGGGGGCGGGAAAACTGTTTTTT
cdr3_aa: CASSLYQGAGKLFF

d_call: -
j_call: TRBJ2-5
clone_size: -
v_call: TRBV5-4
cdr3_nt: TGTGCCAGCAGCTTGACTGGGGGACTGCAAGAGACCCAGTACTTC
cdr3_aa: CASSLTGGLQETQYF

d_call: -
j_call: TRBJ2-3
clone_size: -
v_call: TRBV15
cdr3_nt: TGTGCCACCAGCAGCCGCGGAGGGGCCCACACAGATACGCAGTATTTT
cdr3_aa: CATSSRGGAHTDTQYF

d_call: -
j_call: TRBJ1-1
clone_size: -
v_call: TRBV6-1
cdr3_nt: TGTGCCAGCAGTTTGGGACACTGGGGGACTGAAGCTTTCTTT
cdr3_aa: CASSLGHWGTEAFF

d_call: TRBD2
j_call: TRBJ2-5
clone_size: -
v_call: TRBV10-2
cdr3_nt: TGCGCCAGCAGTGTGCTAGCGGGGGGGCAAGAGACCCAGTACTTC
cdr3_aa: CASSVLAGGQETQYF

d_call: -
j_call: TRBJ2-3
clone_size: -
v_call: TRBV30
cdr3_nt: TGTGCCTGGAGTGTGTCCGCGGATACGCAGTATTTT
cdr3_aa: CAWSVSADTQYF

d_call: -
j_call: TRBJ2-2
clone_size: -
v_call: TRBV7-9
cdr3_nt: TGTGCCAGCAGCTCCCAAGGGGACTGGTACACGAACACCGGGGAGCTGTTTTTT
cdr3_aa: CASSSQGDWYTNTGELFF

d_call: TRBD1
j_call: TRBJ1-3
clone_size: -
v_call: TRBV6-1
cdr3_nt: TGTGCCAGCAGGGACAGGGGTGTAAGAAACACCATATATTTT
cdr3_aa: CASRDRGVRNTIYF

d_call: -
j_call: TRBJ2-1
clone_size: -
v_call: TRBV10-2
cdr3_nt: TGCGCCAGCAGTGAGTCGAGGTGGAGCAATGAGCAGTTCTTC
cdr3_aa: CASSESRWSNEQFF

d_call: -
j_call: TRBJ1-6
clone_size: -
v_call: TRBV19
cdr3_nt: TGTGCCAGTAGCCGGGTAGTGCCCGGAAATTCACCCCTCCACTTT
cdr3_aa: CASSRVVPGNSPLHF

d_call: TRBD2
j_call: TRBJ2-1
clone_size: -
v_call: TRBV5-8
cdr3_nt: TGTGCCAGCAGCTTGTGGCCGGGACTAGCGAAGAATGAGCAGTTCTTC
cdr3_aa: CASSLWPGLAKNEQFF

d_call: TRBD2
j_call: TRBJ2-7
clone_size: -
v_call: TRBV11-2
cdr3_nt: TGTGCCAGCAGCTCTTGGACTAGCGGGGCCTACGAGCAGTACTTC
cdr3_aa: CASSSWTSGAYEQYF

d_call: -
j_call: TRBJ2-3
clone_size: -
v_call: TRBV6-5
cdr3_nt: TGTGCCAGCAGTTACATCGGTCAAGATACGCAGTATTTT
cdr3_aa: CASSYIGQDTQYF

d_call: -
j_call: TRBJ1-1
clone_size: -
v_call: TRBV5-4
cdr3_nt: TGTGCCAGTAATAGCGTCACTGAAGCTTTCTTT
cdr3_aa: CASNSVTEAFF

d_call: -
j_call: TRBJ1-1
clone_size: -
v_call: TRBV5-1
cdr3_nt: TGCGCCAGCAGTCCAGGGAACACTGAAGCTTTCTTT
cdr3_aa: CASSPGNTEAFF

d_call: TRBD1
j_call: TRBJ2-2
clone_size: once
v_call: TRBV5-1
cdr3_nt: TGCGCCAGCAGCCCCACTTTTCCGGGACAGATGAACACCGGGGAGCTGTTTTTT
cdr3_aa: CASSPTFPGQMNTGELFF

d_call: TRBD1
j_call: TRBJ2-4
clone_size: -
v_call: TRBV15
cdr3_nt: TGTGCCACCAGCAGAGTAGGGGGCGCACCCAAAAACATTCAGTACTTC
cdr3_aa: CATSRVGGAPKNIQYF

d_call: -
j_call: TRBJ1-1
clone_size: -
v_call: TRBV30
cdr3_nt: TGTGCGTGGGCCTTTATCCTAAACACTGAAGCTTTCTTT
cdr3_aa: CAWAFILNTEAFF

d_call: TRBD2
j_call: TRBJ2-5
clone_size: -
v_call: TRBV7-2
cdr3_nt: TGTGCCAGCAGCTTTAGGCGGGGGGGGCTGGAGACCCAGTACTTC
cdr3_aa: CASSFRRGGLETQYF

d_call: -
j_call: TRBJ1-3
clone_size: -
v_call: TRBV10-3
cdr3_nt: TGTGCCATCAGTGATGTGATGGGAGGGCCTGGAAACACCATATATTTT
cdr3_aa: CAISDVMGGPGNTIYF

d_call: -
j_call: TRBJ2-2
clone_size: -
v_call: TRBV6-5
cdr3_nt: TGTGCCAGCAGCCTGACTACCTTCACCGGGGAGCTGTTTTTT
cdr3_aa: CASSLTTFTGELFF

d_call: TRBD1
j_call: TRBJ1-5
clone_size: -
v_call: TRBV6-1
cdr3_nt: TGTGCCAGCAGTGAAGGGACAGGGGGACCGTATAGCAATCAGCCCCAGCATTTT
cdr3_aa: CASSEGTGGPYSNQPQHF

d_call: -
j_call: TRBJ1-5
clone_size: -
v_call: TRBV28
cdr3_nt: TGTGCCAGCAGTTTAGGGGGCACCCGCCTTCGGCCCCAGCATTTT
cdr3_aa: CASSLGGTRLRPQHF

d_call: -
j_call: TRBJ1-1
clone_size: -
v_call: TRBV7-2
cdr3_nt: TGTGCCAGCAGCTTATACAGAGACACTGAAGCTTTCTTT
cdr3_aa: CASSLYRDTEAFF

d_call: TRBD1
j_call: TRBJ2-1
clone_size: -
v_call: TRBV5-4
cdr3_nt: TGTGCCAGCGGACAGGGGATTACCTCCTACAATGAGCAGTTCTTC
cdr3_aa: CASGQGITSYNEQFF

d_call: -
j_call: TRBJ1-2
clone_size: -
v_call: TRBV7-6
cdr3_nt: TGTGCCAGCAGCTCATACGAACAGGGTGCCGATGGCTACACCTTC
cdr3_aa: CASSSYEQGADGYTF